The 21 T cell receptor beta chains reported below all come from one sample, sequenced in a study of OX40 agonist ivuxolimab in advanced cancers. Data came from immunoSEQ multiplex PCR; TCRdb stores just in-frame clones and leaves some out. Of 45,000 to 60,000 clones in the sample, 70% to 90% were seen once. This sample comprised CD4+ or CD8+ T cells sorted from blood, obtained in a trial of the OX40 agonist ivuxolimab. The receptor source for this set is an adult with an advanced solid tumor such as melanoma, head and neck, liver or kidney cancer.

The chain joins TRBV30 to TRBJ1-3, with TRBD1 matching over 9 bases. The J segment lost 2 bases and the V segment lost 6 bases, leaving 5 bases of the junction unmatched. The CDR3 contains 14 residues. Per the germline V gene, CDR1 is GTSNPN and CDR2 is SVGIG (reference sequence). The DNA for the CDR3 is TGTGCCTGCACACAGGGGGCGACTGGAAACACCATATATTTT. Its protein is CACTQGATGNTIYF.

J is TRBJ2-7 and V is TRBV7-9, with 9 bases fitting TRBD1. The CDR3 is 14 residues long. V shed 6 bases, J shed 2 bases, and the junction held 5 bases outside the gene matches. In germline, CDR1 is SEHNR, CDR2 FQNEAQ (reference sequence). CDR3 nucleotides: TGTGCCAGCAGGCCGACAGGGGGACCCTACGAGCAGTACTTC. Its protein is CASRPTGGPYEQYF.

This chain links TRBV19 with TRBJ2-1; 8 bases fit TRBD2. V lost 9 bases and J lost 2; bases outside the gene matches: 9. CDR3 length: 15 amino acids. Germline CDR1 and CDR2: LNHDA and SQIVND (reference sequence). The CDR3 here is CASYGQRGPYNEQFF. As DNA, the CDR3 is TGTGCCAGCTACGGGCAGCGGGGGCCCTACAATGAGCAGTTCTTC.

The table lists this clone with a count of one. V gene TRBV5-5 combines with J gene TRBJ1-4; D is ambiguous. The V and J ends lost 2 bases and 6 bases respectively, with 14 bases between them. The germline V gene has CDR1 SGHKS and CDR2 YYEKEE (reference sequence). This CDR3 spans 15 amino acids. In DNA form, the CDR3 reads TGTGCCAGCAGCTTTCTACCGGACGCGTATGAAAAACTGTTTTTT. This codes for CASSFLPDAYEKLFF.

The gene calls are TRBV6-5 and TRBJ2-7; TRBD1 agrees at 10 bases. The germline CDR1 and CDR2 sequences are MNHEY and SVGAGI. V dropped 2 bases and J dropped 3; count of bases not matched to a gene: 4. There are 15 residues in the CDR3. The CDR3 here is CASSYAGTGDYEQYF. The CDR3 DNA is TGTGCCAGCAGTTACGCCGGGACAGGGGACTACGAGCAGTACTTC.

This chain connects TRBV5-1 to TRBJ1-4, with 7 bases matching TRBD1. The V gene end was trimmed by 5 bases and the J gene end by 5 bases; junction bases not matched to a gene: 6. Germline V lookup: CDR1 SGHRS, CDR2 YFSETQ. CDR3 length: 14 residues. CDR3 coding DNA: TGCGCCAGCAGTCGGTCGACAGGGAATGAAAAACTGTTTTTT. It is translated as CASSRSTGNEKLFF.

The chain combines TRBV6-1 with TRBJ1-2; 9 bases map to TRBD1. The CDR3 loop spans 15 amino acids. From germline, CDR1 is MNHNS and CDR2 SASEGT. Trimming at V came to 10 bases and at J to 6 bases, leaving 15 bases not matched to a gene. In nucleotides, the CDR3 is TGTGCCACCGAAACCCGGGACAGGGAGAGTCATGGCTACACCTTC. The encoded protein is CATETRDRESHGYTF.

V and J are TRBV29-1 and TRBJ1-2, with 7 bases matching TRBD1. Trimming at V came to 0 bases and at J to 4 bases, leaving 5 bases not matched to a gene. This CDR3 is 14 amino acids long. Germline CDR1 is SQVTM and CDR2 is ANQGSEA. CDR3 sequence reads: CSVEETGYGYGYTF. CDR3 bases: TGCAGCGTTGAAGAGACAGGGTACGGCTATGGCTACACCTTC.

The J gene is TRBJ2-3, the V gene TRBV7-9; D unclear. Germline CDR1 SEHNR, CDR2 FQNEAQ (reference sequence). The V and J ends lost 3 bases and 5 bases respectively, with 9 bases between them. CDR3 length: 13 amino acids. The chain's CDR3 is CASSFQVIDTQYF. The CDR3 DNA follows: TGTGCCAGCAGCTTTCAGGTCATAGATACGCAGTATTTT.

CDR3: CASGNRVAEKLFF. CDR3 sequence (DNA): TGTGCCAGCGGTAACAGGGTAGCTGAAAAACTGTTTTTT. J is TRBJ1-4 and V is TRBV28; TRBD1 is a possible D gene (6 bases). Germline loops: CDR1 MDHEN, CDR2 SYDVKM. CDR3 length equals 13 residues. The V end lost 8 bases, the J end lost 7 bases, and 14 bases lay between the germline ends.

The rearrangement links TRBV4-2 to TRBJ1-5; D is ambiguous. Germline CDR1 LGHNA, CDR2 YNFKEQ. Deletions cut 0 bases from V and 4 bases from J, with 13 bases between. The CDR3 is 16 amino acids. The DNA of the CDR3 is TGTGCCAGCAGCCAAGATTGGGCCCAAGAGAATCAGCCCCAGCATTTT. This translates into CASSQDWAQENQPQHF.

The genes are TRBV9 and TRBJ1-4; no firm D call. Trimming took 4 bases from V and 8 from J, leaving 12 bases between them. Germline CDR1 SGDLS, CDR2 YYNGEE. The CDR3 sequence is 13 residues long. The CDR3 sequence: CASSPRMGEKLFF. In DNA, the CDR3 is TGTGCCAGCAGCCCCCGGATGGGGGAAAAACTGTTTTTT.

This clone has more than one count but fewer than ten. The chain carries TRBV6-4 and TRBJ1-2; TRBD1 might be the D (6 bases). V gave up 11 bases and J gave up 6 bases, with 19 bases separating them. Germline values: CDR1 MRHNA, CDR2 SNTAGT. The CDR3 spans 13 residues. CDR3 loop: CARERQAHDGYTF. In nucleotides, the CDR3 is TGTGCCCGAGAGAGACAGGCGCACGATGGCTACACCTTC.

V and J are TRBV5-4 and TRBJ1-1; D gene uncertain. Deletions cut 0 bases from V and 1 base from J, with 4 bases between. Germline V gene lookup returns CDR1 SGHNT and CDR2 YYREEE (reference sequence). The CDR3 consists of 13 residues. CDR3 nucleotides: TGTGCCAGCAGCTTGGAACAGAACACTGAAGCTTTCTTT. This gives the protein CASSLEQNTEAFF.

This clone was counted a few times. The CDR3 sequence: CASSLPTGSIEQYF. In DNA, the CDR3 is TGTGCCAGCAGCTTACCAACAGGGAGCATTGAGCAGTACTTC. V usage is TRBV11-2 and J usage is TRBJ2-7; D possibly corresponds to TRBD1 (6 bases). V lost 2 bases, J lost 7 bases, and 15 bases lay in between. The CDR3 consists of 14 residues. The germline V gene has CDR1 SGHAT and CDR2 FQNNGV.

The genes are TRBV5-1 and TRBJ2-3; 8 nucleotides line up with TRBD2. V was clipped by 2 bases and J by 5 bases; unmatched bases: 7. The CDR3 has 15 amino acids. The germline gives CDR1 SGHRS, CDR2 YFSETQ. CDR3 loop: CASSFDAGGGDTQYF. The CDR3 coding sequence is TGCGCCAGCAGCTTTGATGCGGGGGGTGGAGATACGCAGTATTTT.

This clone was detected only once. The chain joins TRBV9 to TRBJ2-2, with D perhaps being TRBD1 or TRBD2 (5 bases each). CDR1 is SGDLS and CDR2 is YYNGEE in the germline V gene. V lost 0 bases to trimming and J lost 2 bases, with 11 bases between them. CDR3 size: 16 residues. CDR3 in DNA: TGTGCCAGCAGCGTAGGAGGGGCGCAAAACACCGGGGAGCTGTTTTTT. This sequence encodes CASSVGGAQNTGELFF.

The CDR3 DNA is TGTGCCAGCAGCCGCCGGGGGATATCTGGAAACACCATATATTTT. This codes for CASSRRGISGNTIYF. The chain recombines TRBV5-6 with TRBJ1-3, with TRBD1 as a possible D gene (5 bases). The CDR3 sequence is 15 residues long. Between the trimmed V and J ends, which lost 4 bases and 1 base, there was a span of 12 bases. CDR1 and CDR2 from the germline V gene are SGHDT and YYEEEE.

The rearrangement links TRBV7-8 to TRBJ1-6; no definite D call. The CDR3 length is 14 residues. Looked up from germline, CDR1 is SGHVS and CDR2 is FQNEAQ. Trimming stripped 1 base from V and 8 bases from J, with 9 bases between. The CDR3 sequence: CASSLGLGDSPLHF. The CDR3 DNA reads TGTGCCAGCAGCTTAGGCCTTGGGGATTCACCCCTCCACTTT. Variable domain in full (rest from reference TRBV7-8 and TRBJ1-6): GAGVSQSPRYKVAKRGQDVALRCDPISGHVSLFWYQQALGQGPEFLTYFQNEAQLDKSGLPSDRFFAERPEGSVSTLKIQRTQQEDSAVYLCASSLGLGDSPLHFGNGTRLTVT.

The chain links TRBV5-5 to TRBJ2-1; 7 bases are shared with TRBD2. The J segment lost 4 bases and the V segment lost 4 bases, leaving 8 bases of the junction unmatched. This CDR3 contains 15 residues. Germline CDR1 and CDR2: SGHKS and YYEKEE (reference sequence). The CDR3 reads CASSLTSVSYNEQFF. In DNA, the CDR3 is TGTGCCAGCAGCCTTACTAGCGTCTCGTACAATGAGCAGTTCTTC.

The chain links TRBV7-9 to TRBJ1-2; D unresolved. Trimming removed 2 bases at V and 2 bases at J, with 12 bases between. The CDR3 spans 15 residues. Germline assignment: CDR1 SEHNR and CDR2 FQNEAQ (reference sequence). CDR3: CASSLSGEQNYGYTF. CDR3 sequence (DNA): TGTGCCAGCAGCTTATCCGGGGAACAGAACTATGGCTACACCTTC.